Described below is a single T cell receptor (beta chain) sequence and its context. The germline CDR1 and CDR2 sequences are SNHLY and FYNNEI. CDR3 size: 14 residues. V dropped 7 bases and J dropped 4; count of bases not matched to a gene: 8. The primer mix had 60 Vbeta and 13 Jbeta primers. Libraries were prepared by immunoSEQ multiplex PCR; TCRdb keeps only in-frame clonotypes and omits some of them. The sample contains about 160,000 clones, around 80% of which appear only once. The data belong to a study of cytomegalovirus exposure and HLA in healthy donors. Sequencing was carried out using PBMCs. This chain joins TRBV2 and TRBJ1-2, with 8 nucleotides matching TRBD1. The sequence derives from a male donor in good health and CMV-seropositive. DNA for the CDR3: TGTGCCAGCACCGGACAGGGTCCTCTCTATGGCTACACCTTC. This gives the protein CASTGQGPLYGYTF.